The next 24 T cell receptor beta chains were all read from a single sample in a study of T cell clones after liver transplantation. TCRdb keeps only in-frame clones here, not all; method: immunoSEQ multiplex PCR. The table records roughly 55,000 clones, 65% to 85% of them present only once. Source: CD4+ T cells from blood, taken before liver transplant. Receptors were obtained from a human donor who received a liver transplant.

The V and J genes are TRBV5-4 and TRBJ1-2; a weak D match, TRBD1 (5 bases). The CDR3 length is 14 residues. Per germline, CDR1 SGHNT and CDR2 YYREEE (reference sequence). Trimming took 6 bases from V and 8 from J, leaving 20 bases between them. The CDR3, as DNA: TGTGCCAGCACTAACCAAGGGGTTGGGAAAGGCTACACCTTC. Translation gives CASTNQGVGKGYTF.

CDR3 sequence: CAWTLPRGYTF. DNA of the CDR3: TGTGCCTGGACCCTCCCCAGGGGCTACACCTTC. This chain joins TRBV30 and TRBJ1-2; unclear D gene. The germline CDR1 and CDR2 sequences are GTSNPN and SVGIG (reference sequence). Trimming removed 4 bases from V and 8 bases from J, with 11 bases in between. The CDR3 has 11 amino acids.

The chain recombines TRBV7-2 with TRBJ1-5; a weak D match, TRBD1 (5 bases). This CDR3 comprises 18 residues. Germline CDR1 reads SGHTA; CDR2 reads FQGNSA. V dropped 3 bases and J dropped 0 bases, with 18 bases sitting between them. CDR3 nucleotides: TGTGCCAGCAGCTTTACGGGGCAGGGACGATATAGCAATCAGCCCCAGCATTTT. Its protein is CASSFTGQGRYSNQPQHF.

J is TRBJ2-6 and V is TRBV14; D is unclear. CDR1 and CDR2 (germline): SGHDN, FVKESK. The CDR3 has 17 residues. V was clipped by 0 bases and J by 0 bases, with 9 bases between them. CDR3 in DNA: TGTGCCAGCAGCCAAGATAGGCGCCCCTCTGGGGCCAACGTCCTGACTTTC. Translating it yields CASSQDRRPSGANVLTF.

For the CDR3, the DNA is TGTGCCAGCAGCAAAGCCGACAGACCTAATTCACCCCTCCACTTT. Translated: CASSKADRPNSPLHF. This chain uses TRBV21-1 with TRBJ1-6; the table's D call, TRBD1, was not checked against the DNA. TRBV21-1 has pseudogene status. This CDR3 has 15 residues.

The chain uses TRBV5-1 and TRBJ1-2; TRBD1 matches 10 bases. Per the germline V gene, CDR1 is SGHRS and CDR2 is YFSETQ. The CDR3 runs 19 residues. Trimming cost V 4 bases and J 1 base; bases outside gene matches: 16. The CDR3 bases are TGCGCCAGCAGCCCCAGGCCCGGGACAGGGGTTGCAGGTAACTATGGCTACACCTTC. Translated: CASSPRPGTGVAGNYGYTF.

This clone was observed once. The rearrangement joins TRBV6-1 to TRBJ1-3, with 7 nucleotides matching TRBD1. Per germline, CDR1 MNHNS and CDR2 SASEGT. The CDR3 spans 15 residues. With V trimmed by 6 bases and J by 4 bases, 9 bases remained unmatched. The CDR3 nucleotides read TGTGCCAGCAGAGCACAGGGGAGTTACGGAAACACCATATATTTT. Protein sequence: CASRAQGSYGNTIYF.

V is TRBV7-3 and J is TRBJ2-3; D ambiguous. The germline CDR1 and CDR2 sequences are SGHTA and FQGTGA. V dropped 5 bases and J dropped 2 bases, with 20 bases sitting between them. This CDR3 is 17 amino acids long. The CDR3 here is CASSPVRVHPDTDTQYF. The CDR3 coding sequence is TGTGCCAGCAGCCCAGTCCGGGTCCACCCAGACACAGATACGCAGTATTTT.

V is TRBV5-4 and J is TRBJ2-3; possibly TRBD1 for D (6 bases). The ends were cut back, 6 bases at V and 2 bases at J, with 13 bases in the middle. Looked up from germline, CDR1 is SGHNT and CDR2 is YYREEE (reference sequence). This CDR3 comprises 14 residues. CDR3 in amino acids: CASTPGQDTDTQYF. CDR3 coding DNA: TGTGCCAGCACTCCGGGACAAGACACAGATACGCAGTATTTT.

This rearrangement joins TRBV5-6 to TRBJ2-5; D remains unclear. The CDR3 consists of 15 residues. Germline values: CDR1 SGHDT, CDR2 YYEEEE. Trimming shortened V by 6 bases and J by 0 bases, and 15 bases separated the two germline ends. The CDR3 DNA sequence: TGTGCCAGCAACTTCCGTCAGACGTACCAAGAGACCCAGTACTTC. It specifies CASNFRQTYQETQYF.

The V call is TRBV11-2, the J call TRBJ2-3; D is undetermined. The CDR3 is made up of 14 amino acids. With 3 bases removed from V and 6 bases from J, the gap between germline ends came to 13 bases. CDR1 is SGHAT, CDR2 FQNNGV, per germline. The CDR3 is CASSFLDPADTQYF. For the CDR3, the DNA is TGTGCCAGCAGCTTCCTCGACCCGGCGGATACGCAGTATTTT.

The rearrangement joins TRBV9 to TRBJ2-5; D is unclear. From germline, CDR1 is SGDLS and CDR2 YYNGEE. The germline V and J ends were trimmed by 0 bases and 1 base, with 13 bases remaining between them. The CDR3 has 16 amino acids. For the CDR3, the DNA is TGTGCCAGCAGCGTAGGAGCCGGCAGCCCCCAAGAGACCCAGTACTTC. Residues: CASSVGAGSPQETQYF.

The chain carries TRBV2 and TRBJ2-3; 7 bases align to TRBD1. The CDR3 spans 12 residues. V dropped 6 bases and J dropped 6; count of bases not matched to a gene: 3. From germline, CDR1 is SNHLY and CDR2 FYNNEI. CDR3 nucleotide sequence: TGTGCCAGCAGGCGACAGGGCGATACGCAGTATTTT. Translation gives CASRRQGDTQYF.

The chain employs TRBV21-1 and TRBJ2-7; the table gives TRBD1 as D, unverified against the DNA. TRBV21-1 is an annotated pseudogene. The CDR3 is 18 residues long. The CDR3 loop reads CASSKKRGPDSHSYEQYF. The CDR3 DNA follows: TGTGCCAGCAGCAAAAAAAGGGGGCCGGACTCCCACTCCTACGAGCAGTACTTC.

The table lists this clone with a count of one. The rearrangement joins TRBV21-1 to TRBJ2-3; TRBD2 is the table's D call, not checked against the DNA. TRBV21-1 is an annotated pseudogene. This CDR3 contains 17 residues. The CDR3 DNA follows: TGTGCCAGCAGCAACCTCCCCGGACTAGCGGGATCAGATACGCAGTATTTT. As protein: CASSNLPGLAGSDTQYF.

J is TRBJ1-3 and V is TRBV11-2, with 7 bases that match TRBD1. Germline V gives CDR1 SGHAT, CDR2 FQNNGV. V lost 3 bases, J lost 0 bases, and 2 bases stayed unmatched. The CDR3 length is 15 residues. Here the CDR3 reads CASSLDRSSGNTIYF. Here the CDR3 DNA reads TGTGCCAGCAGCTTGGACAGGTCCTCTGGAAACACCATATATTTT.

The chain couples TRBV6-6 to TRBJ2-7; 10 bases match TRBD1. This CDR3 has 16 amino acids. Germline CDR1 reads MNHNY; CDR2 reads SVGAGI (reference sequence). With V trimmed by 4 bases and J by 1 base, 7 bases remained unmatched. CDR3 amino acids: CASSFGTGAGSYEQYF. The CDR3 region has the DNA TGTGCCAGCAGTTTCGGGACAGGGGCAGGGTCCTACGAGCAGTACTTC.

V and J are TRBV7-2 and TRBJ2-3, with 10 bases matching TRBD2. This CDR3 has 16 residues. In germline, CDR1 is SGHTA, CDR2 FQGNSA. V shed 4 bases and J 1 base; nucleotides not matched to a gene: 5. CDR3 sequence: CASSSTLAGGTDTQYF. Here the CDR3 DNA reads TGTGCCAGCAGCTCCACTCTAGCGGGAGGCACAGATACGCAGTATTTT.

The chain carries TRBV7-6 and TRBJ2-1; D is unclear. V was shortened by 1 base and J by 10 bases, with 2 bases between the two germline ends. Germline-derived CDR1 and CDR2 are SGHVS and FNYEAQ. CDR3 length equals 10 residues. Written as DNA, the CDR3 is TGTGCCAGCAGCTTAGAAGAGCAGTTCTTC. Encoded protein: CASSLEEQFF. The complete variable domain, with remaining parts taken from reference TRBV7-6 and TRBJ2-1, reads GAGVSQSPRYKVTKRGQDVALRCDPISGHVSLYWYRQALGQGPEFLTYFNYEAQQDKSGLPNDRFSAERPEGSISTLTIQRTEQRDSAMYRCASSLEEQFFGPGTRLTVL.

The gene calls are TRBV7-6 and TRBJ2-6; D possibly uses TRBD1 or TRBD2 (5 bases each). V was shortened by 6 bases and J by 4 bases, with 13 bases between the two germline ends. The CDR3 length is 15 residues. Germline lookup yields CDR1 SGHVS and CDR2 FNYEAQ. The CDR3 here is CASSNRDLGANVLTF. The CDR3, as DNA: TGTGCCAGCAGTAACCGGGACCTAGGGGCCAACGTCCTGACTTTC.

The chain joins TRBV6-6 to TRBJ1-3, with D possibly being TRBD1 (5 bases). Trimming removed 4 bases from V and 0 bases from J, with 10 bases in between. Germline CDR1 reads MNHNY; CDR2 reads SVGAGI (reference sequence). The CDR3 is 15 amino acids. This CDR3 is CASSLTAASGNTIYF. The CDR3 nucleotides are TGTGCCAGCAGTTTGACAGCAGCCTCTGGAAACACCATATATTTT.

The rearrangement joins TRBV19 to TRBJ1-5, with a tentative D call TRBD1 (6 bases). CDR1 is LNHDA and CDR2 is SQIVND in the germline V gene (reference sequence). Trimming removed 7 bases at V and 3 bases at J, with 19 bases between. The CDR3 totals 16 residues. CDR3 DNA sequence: TGTGCCAGTAACCTGAGGGGGGGAGGGGACAATCAGCCCCAGCATTTT. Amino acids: CASNLRGGGDNQPQHF.

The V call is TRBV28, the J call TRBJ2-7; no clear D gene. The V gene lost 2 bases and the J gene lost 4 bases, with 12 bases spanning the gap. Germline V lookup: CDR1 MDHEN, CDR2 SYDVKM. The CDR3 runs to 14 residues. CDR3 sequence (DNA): TGTGCCAGCAGTTTACTTATCCCAAAGTACGAGCAGTACTTC. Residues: CASSLLIPKYEQYF.

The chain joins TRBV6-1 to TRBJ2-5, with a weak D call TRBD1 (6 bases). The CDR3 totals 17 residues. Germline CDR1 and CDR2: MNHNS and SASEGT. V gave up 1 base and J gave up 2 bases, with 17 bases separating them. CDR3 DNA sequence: TGTGCCAGCAGTGAAGACGACAGGTACCTCGTACAAGAGACCCAGTACTTC. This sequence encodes CASSEDDRYLVQETQYF.